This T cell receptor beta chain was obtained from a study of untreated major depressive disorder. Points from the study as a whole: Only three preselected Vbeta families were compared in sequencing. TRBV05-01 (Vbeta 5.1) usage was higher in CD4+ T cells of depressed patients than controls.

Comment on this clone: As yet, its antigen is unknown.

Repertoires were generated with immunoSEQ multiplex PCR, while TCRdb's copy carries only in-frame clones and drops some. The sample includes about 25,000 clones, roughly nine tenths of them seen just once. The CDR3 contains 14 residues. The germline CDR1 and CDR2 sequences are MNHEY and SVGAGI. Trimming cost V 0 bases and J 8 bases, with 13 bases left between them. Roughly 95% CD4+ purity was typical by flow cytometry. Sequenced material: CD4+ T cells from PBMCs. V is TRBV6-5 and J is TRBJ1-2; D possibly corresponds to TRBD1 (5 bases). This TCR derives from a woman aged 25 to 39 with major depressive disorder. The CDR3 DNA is TGTGCCAGCAGTTACTCGATAGGGGAAAGAGGCTACACCTTC. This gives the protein CASSYSIGERGYTF.